The 32 T cell receptor beta chains below all came from one sample that was sequenced in a study of CD8 T cells in ankylosing spondylitis. MiXCR, run by TCRdb on the 5' RACE reads, gives a single entry per CDR3 protein. The table has some 200,000 distinct CDR3 sequences, 9.5% to 15% seen once. The sample consisted of blood, either unsorted or a sorted T cell fraction (not recorded which). Every receptor here comes from a male donor with ankylosing spondylitis or in good health (not recorded which).

This clonotype occurred many times. The genes are TRBV15 and TRBJ1-1; 7 bases are shared with TRBD1. The CDR3 is 13 residues long. V shed 7 bases, J shed 0 bases, and the junction held 2 bases outside the gene matches. CDR1 and CDR2 (germline): LNHNV, YYDKDF (reference sequence). The CDR3 sequence is CATNQGVNTEAFF. The CDR3 bases are TGTGCCACCAATCAGGGGGTGAACACTGAAGCTTTCTTT.

V and J are TRBV7-8 and TRBJ2-6, with unresolved D. Germline V gives CDR1 SGHVS, CDR2 FQNEAQ. The CDR3 extends over 16 amino acids. V was shortened by 7 bases and J by 0 bases, with 13 bases between the two germline ends. Here the CDR3 DNA reads TGTGCCAGCACCCCCCTCGGCGGCTCTGGGGCCAACGTCCTGACTTTC. Its protein product is CASTPLGGSGANVLTF.

This clonotype was picked up a small number of times. This chain uses TRBV18 with TRBJ2-1; D not resolved. The germline V gene has CDR1 KGHSH and CDR2 LQKENI. The CDR3 is 14 residues long. Trimming cost V 3 bases and J 2 bases, with 8 bases left between them. The CDR3 DNA follows: TGTGCCAGCTCACCTCAAACAGCCTACAATGAGCAGTTCTTC. It encodes CASSPQTAYNEQFF.

The rearrangement joins TRBV9 to TRBJ2-3, with D uncertain. This CDR3 is 14 amino acids long. CDR1 and CDR2 from the germline V gene are SGDLS and YYNGEE. Trimming removed 0 bases from V and 0 bases from J, with 5 bases in between. CDR3 protein: CASSVDTSTDTQYF. CDR3 nucleotides: TGTGCCAGCAGCGTAGACACTAGCACAGATACGCAGTATTTT.

The chain has TRBV4-1 and TRBJ2-2, with 8 positions matching TRBD2. The V gene's germline CDR1 is MGHRA and CDR2 YSYEKL. The trim removed 0 bases at V and 5 bases at J, leaving 11 bases unmatched. The CDR3 is made up of 18 amino acids. CDR3 in amino acids: CASSQEGGGGPGTGELFF. The DNA for the CDR3 is TGCGCCAGCAGCCAAGAAGGTGGCGGGGGGCCGGGGACCGGGGAGCTGTTTTTT.

This clonotype was observed many times. The rearrangement links TRBV7-9 to TRBJ2-3; D is undetermined. Germline CDR1 is SEHNR and CDR2 is FQNEAQ (reference sequence). With 1 base removed from V and 0 bases from J, the gap between germline ends came to 5 bases. There are 14 residues in the CDR3. The DNA for the CDR3 is TGTGCCAGCAGCTTAGTAGCTAGCACAGATACGCAGTATTTT. This translates into CASSLVASTDTQYF.

This clonotype has just a few counts. The chain is built from TRBV27 and TRBJ2-7, with D possibly being TRBD1 (5 bases). The germline V gene encodes CDR1 MNHEY and CDR2 SMNVEV (reference sequence). The V end lost 3 bases, the J end lost 3 bases, and 12 bases lay between the germline ends. This CDR3 spans 14 amino acids. The CDR3: CASSFSGQGYEQYF. In DNA, the CDR3 is TGTGCCAGCAGTTTTTCAGGACAAGGCTACGAGCAGTACTTC.

This clonotype was observed a few times. V gene TRBV4-1 combines with J gene TRBJ2-7; 8 nucleotides line up with TRBD2. Germline trimming cut 0 bases from V and 2 bases from J; bases unmatched to any gene: 12. Germline loops: CDR1 MGHRA, CDR2 YSYEKL. The CDR3 extends over 18 amino acids. In nucleotides, the CDR3 is TGCGCCAGCAGCCAAGAAATCGTCTCGAGCGGGAGAACCTACGAGCAGTACTTC. Its translation: CASSQEIVSSGRTYEQYF.

This clonotype was counted ten times or more. V usage is TRBV25-1 and J usage is TRBJ1-2; possibly TRBD1 for D (5 bases). Germline V gene lookup returns CDR1 MGHDK and CDR2 SYGVNS. The CDR3 is made up of 12 amino acids. Trimming removed 7 bases at V and 7 bases at J, with 13 bases between. This CDR3 reads CASTTGGGGYTF. The CDR3 DNA reads TGTGCCAGCACCACGGGGGGTGGTGGCTACACCTTC.

This clonotype was counted ten times or more. The rearrangement links TRBV12-3 or TRBV12-4 to TRBJ2-7; 7 bases are shared with TRBD1. The CDR3 loop spans 14 amino acids. Losses at the gene ends were 5 bases for V and 5 bases for J; bases not matched to a gene: 9. In nucleotides, the CDR3 is TGTGCCAGCAGTCCGCACACAGGGGACAACGAGCAGTACTTC. Its protein is CASSPHTGDNEQYF.

This clonotype was observed a handful of times. The V and J genes are TRBV27 and TRBJ2-7, with TRBD2 as a possible D gene (6 bases). The germline V gene has CDR1 MNHEY and CDR2 SMNVEV (reference sequence). CDR3 length: 17 amino acids. V was cut by 8 bases and J by 1 base, with 24 bases left in between. In DNA, the CDR3 is TGTGCCAGCCGGGCTTCTAGAGCGGGCCTTAATTCCTACGAGCAGTACTTC. Amino acid sequence: CASRASRAGLNSYEQYF.

This chain links TRBV15 with TRBJ2-7; no firm D call. Trimming took 3 bases from V and 1 from J, leaving 10 bases between them. This CDR3 comprises 14 residues. Germline lookup yields CDR1 LNHNV and CDR2 YYDKDF (reference sequence). CDR3 in DNA: TGTGCCACCAGCAGGGTCGACGGGTCCTACGAGCAGTACTTC. Translating it yields CATSRVDGSYEQYF. Looking up the rest from reference TRBV15 and TRBJ2-7 gives the full variable domain: DAMVIQNPRYQVTQFGKPVTLSCSQTLNHNVMYWYQQKSSQAPKLLFHYYDKDFNNEADTPDNFQSRRPNTSFCFLDIRSPGLGDTAMYLCATSRVDGSYEQYFGPGTRLTVT.

The chain couples TRBV7-9 to TRBJ2-1, with a weak D call TRBD1 (5 bases). V lost 4 bases to trimming and J lost 8 bases, with 12 bases between them. This CDR3 has 13 amino acids. The germline CDR1 and CDR2 sequences are SEHNR and FQNEAQ (reference sequence). CDR3 DNA sequence: TGTGCCAGCAGCTCTAGGGGTGTACATGAGCAGTTCTTC. Its protein is CASSSRGVHEQFF. Variable domain in full (rest from reference TRBV7-9 and TRBJ2-1): DTGVSQNPRHKITKRGQNVTFRCDPISEHNRLYWYRQTLGQGPEFLTYFQNEAQLEKSRLLSDRFSAERPKGSFSTLEIQRTEQGDSAMYLCASSSRGVHEQFFGPGTRLTVL.

This clonotype appeared a few times. The chain carries TRBV5-1 and TRBJ2-3; D is ambiguous. With 4 bases removed from V and 1 base from J, the gap between germline ends came to 10 bases. The CDR3 covers 14 residues. Germline-derived CDR1 and CDR2 are SGHRS and YFSETQ. The CDR3 DNA reads as TGCGCCAGCAGCCCCCCGGAAGGCACAGATACGCAGTATTTT. Amino acid sequence: CASSPPEGTDTQYF.

V usage is TRBV7-9 and J usage is TRBJ1-1; D may be TRBD1 (6 bases). The CDR3 runs 13 residues. Germline loops: CDR1 SEHNR, CDR2 FQNEAQ (reference sequence). Trimming stripped 7 bases from V and 3 bases from J, with 12 bases between. CDR3: CASKQGLDTEAFF. CDR3 in DNA: TGTGCCAGCAAACAGGGCTTGGACACTGAAGCTTTCTTT.

This clonotype was recorded a few times. This chain connects TRBV5-1 to TRBJ2-5; 15 bases align to TRBD2. V was clipped by 4 bases and J by 5 bases; unmatched bases: 9. This CDR3 has 17 residues. Germline lookup yields CDR1 SGHRS and CDR2 YFSETQ. The DNA of the CDR3 is TGCGCCAGCAGCCTCCGGGGACTAGCGGGGGGTGATGAGACCCAGTACTTC. Translation gives CASSLRGLAGGDETQYF.

This clonotype has at least ten counts. The chain is built from TRBV12-3 or TRBV12-4 and TRBJ2-5, with 9 nucleotides matching TRBD2. The V segment lost 5 bases and the J segment 5 bases; nucleotides outside the gene matches: 6. The CDR3 sequence is 14 residues long. The CDR3 DNA reads as TGTGCCAGCAGTGCAGCGGGGGGCCCGGAGACCCAGTACTTC. This sequence encodes CASSAAGGPETQYF.

The J gene is TRBJ2-7, the V gene TRBV4-1, with D perhaps TRBD1 or TRBD2 (5 bases each). This CDR3 contains 13 residues. The V and J ends lost 1 base and 6 bases respectively, with 10 bases between them. Per germline, CDR1 MGHRA and CDR2 YSYEKL. The CDR3 loop reads CASSQVGACEQYF. Here the CDR3 DNA reads TGCGCCAGCAGCCAAGTCGGGGCTTGCGAGCAGTACTTC.

The V gene is TRBV7-6, the J gene TRBJ2-3; the D gene is possibly TRBD2 (6 bases). The CDR3 contains 15 residues. The germline V gene encodes CDR1 SGHVS and CDR2 FNYEAQ. The V end was cut by 0 bases, the J end by 6 bases, with 13 bases between. DNA for the CDR3: TGTGCCAGCAGCTTAGCATCGGGGGAGAGGGATACGCAGTATTTT. Amino acids: CASSLASGERDTQYF.

The chain employs TRBV4-2 and TRBJ2-1; 10 nucleotides line up with TRBD2. The CDR3 runs to 19 residues. Germline V CDR1 and CDR2: LGHNA, YNFKEQ. V was clipped by 4 bases and J by 0 bases; unmatched bases: 12. This CDR3 is CASSPPAGGPLSSYNEQFF. The CDR3 region has the DNA TGTGCCAGCAGCCCCCCAGCGGGAGGGCCCCTAAGCTCCTACAATGAGCAGTTCTTC.

V usage is TRBV20-1 and J usage is TRBJ1-1; 7 bases are shared with TRBD1. J gave up 5 bases and V 0 bases, and 3 bases lay outside the gene matches. Germline values: CDR1 DFQATT, CDR2 SNEGSKA (reference sequence). The CDR3 totals 13 residues. The CDR3 loop is CSARDRGETEAFF. DNA for the CDR3: TGCAGTGCTAGAGACAGGGGGGAAACTGAAGCTTTCTTT.

This rearrangement joins TRBV4-2 to TRBJ2-7; 9 nucleotides match TRBD1. Germline-derived CDR1 and CDR2 are LGHNA and YNFKEQ. The length of the CDR3 is 17 residues. The V segment lost 3 bases and the J segment 0 bases; nucleotides outside the gene matches: 9. The DNA for the CDR3 is TGTGCCAGCAGCCAGGACCAATGGGGACAGGGCTCCTACGAGCAGTACTTC. Its protein product is CASSQDQWGQGSYEQYF.

The genes are TRBV5-1 and TRBJ2-1; D gene unclear. Germline V gene sequence: CDR1 SGHRS, CDR2 YFSETQ. Trimming stripped 0 bases from V and 9 bases from J, with 10 bases between. This CDR3 contains 13 residues. The CDR3 here is CASSLGQTPEQFF. The DNA for the CDR3 is TGCGCCAGCAGCTTGGGGCAGACTCCTGAGCAGTTCTTC.

This clonotype turned up a few times. This chain joins TRBV2 and TRBJ2-1; 13 nucleotides agree with TRBD2. Germline V gene data show CDR1 as SNHLY and CDR2 as FYNNEI. CDR3 length equals 15 residues. Unmatched junction bases numbered 11, after V lost 10 bases and J lost 8 bases. CDR3 loop: CATPGTSGMMDEQFF. The CDR3 DNA sequence: TGTGCCACCCCCGGGACTAGCGGGATGATGGATGAGCAGTTCTTC.

This clonotype was seen a few times. The genes are TRBV12-3 or TRBV12-4 and TRBJ1-6; D is ambiguous. The CDR3 has 11 amino acids. V lost 7 bases to trimming and J lost 6 bases, with 4 bases between them. CDR3 region: CASILNSPLHF. In DNA form, the CDR3 reads TGTGCCAGCATCCTTAATTCACCCCTCCACTTT.

V and J are TRBV7-9 and TRBJ2-1, with 11 bases aligning to TRBD2. The V segment lost 2 bases and the J segment 8 bases; nucleotides outside the gene matches: 5. The CDR3 covers 15 residues. Looked up from germline, CDR1 is SEHNR and CDR2 is FQNEAQ (reference sequence). CDR3 amino acids: CASSLLAGGRDEQFF. CDR3 DNA: TGTGCCAGCAGCTTACTAGCGGGAGGTAGGGATGAGCAGTTCTTC.

CDR3 residues: CASTPERPNTGELFF. For the CDR3, the DNA is TGTGCCAGCACCCCCGAGCGGCCGAACACCGGGGAGCTGTTTTTT. The chain combines TRBV12-3 or TRBV12-4 with TRBJ2-2; maybe TRBD2 (5 bases). This CDR3 is 15 amino acids long. V dropped 7 bases and J dropped 0 bases, with 12 bases sitting between them.

A few counts support this clonotype. V is TRBV27 and J is TRBJ2-7; 8 nucleotides match TRBD1. There are 15 residues in the CDR3. Unmatched junction bases numbered 6, after V lost 1 base and J lost 4 bases. CDR1 MNHEY and CDR2 SMNVEV come from the germline V gene (reference sequence). CDR3 amino acids: CASSLYETGAYEQYF. In DNA, the CDR3 is TGTGCCAGCAGTTTATATGAGACAGGGGCGTACGAGCAGTACTTC.

V and J are TRBV5-1 and TRBJ1-1, with D unclear. The CDR3 covers 16 residues. The V and J ends lost 1 base and 3 bases respectively, with 16 bases between them. Germline loops: CDR1 SGHRS, CDR2 YFSETQ. The DNA for the CDR3 is TGCGCCAGCAGCTTGACCCGTTCGGCGAGTTACACTGAAGCTTTCTTT. Protein product: CASSLTRSASYTEAFF.

This clonotype was seen a few times. The chain couples TRBV5-1 to TRBJ2-3; maybe TRBD1 (6 bases). The germline V gene encodes CDR1 SGHRS and CDR2 YFSETQ. This CDR3 comprises 14 residues. V was trimmed by 5 bases and J by 4 bases, leaving 14 bases between them. CDR3 bases: TGCGCCAGCAGTTCAGGGGACGGAGCAGATACGCAGTATTTT. Protein sequence: CASSSGDGADTQYF.

V is TRBV20-1 and J is TRBJ2-3; 7 nucleotides match TRBD2. The CDR3 is 13 amino acids. V was pared by 3 bases and J by 5 bases, with 5 bases of the junction left unmatched. Germline V gene sequence: CDR1 DFQATT, CDR2 SNEGSKA (reference sequence). CDR3 loop: CSARAGAEDTQYF. CDR3 sequence (DNA): TGCAGTGCTAGGGCGGGAGCGGAAGATACGCAGTATTTT.

The chain joins TRBV4-2 to TRBJ2-3, with 8 bases identical to TRBD2. V was clipped by 11 bases and J by 3 bases; unmatched bases: 10. The CDR3 spans 14 residues. CDR1 and CDR2 (germline): LGHNA, YNFKEQ. CDR3 loop: CAAARTGGTDTQYF. In DNA form, the CDR3 reads TGTGCCGCCGCCAGGACGGGGGGGACAGATACGCAGTATTTT.